Described below is a single T cell receptor (beta chain) sequence and its context. The antigen is unknown. Researchers prepared the TRB cDNA libraries using 5' RACE with UMI labels. TCRdb re-called the 5' RACE reads and shows each CDR3 protein once, DNA omitted. This sample's clone table lists tens of thousands of distinct CDR3 sequences. The data originate from a study of CXCR3-negative and CXCR3-positive naive CD8 T cells. Findings and limits, study-wide: Memory cells diverged, while naive CXCR3-positive and CXCR3-negative cells had similar TRBV-TRBJ usage.

Germline-derived CDR1 and CDR2 are MGHDK and SYGVNS. The CDR3 has 15 amino acids. This sequence joins TRBV25-1 and TRBJ1-2; TCRdb reports TRBD1, a call that lacks DNA to check it against. Source material: memory CD8+ T cells from blood. The sequence derives from a human donor in good health. Some clones in this sample may be carry-over from other donors' samples. The CDR3 reads CASSLSPGPSSGYTF.